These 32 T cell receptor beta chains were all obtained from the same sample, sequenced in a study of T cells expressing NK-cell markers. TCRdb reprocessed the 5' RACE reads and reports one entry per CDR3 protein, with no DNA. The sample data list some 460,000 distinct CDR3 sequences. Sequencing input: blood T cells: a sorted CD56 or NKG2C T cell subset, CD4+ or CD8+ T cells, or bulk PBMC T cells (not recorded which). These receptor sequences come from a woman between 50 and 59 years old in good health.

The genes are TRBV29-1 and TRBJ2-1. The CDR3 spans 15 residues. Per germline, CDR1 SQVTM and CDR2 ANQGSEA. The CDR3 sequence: CSVEDNGSFYNEQFF.

CDR3 sequence reads: CSVSGTSGSGAYNEQFF. The chain uses TRBV29-1 and TRBJ2-1; TCRdb reports TRBD2, a call that lacks DNA to check it against. Looked up from germline, CDR1 is SQVTM and CDR2 is ANQGSEA. The CDR3 has 17 amino acids.

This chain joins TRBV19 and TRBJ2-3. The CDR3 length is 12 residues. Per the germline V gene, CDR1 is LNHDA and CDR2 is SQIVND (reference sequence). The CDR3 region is CASRIAGDTQYF.

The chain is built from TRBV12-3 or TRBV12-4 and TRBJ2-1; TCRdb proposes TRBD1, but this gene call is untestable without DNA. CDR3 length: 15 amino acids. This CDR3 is CASSFEVQGVGKQFF.

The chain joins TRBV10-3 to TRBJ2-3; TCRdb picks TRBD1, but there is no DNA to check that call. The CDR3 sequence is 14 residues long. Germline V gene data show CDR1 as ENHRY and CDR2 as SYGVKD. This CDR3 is CAISVGGGGDTQYF.

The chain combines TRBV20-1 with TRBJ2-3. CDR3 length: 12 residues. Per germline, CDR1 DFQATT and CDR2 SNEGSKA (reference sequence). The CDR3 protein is CSAKGNGATQYF.

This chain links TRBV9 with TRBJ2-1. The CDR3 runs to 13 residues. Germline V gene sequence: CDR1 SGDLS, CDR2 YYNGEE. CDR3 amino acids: CASSVDLYNEQFF.

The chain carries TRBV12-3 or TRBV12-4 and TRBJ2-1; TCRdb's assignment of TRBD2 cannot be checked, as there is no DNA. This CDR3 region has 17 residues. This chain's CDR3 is CASNLLGGPRTRNEQFF.

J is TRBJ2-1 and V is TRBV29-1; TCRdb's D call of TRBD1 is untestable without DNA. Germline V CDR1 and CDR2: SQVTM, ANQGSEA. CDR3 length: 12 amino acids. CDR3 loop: CSVVRDLHEQFF.

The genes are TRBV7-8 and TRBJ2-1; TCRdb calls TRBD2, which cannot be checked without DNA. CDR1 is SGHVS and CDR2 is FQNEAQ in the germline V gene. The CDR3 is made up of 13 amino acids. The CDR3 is CASSSRTSGSLFF.

The CDR3: CASSSSGGIKETQYF. The chain uses TRBV7-9 and TRBJ2-5. This CDR3 region has 15 residues. CDR1 is SEHNR and CDR2 is FQNEAQ in the germline V gene (reference sequence).

CDR3 sequence: CASSLALSGVEVSPLHF. The gene calls are TRBV12-3 or TRBV12-4 and TRBJ1-6. CDR3 length equals 17 residues.

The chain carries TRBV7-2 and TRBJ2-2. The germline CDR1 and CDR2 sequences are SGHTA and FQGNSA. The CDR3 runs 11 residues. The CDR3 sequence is CASGSSGELFF.

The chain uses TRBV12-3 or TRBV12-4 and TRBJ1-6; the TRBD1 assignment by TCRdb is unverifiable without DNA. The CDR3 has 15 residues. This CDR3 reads CASSSPTGLGSPLHF.

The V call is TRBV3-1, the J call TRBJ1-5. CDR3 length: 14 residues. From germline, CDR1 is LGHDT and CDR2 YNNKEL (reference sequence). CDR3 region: CASSQDAGNQPQHF.

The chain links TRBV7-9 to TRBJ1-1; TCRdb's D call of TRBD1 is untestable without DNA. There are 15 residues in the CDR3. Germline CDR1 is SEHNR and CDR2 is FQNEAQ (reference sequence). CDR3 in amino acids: CASTRQGLMNTEAFF. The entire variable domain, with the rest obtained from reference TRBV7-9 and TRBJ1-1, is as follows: DTGVSQNPRHKITKRGQNVTFRCDPISEHNRLYWYRQTLGQGPEFLTYFQNEAQLEKSRLLSDRFSAERPKGSFSTLEIQRTEQGDSAMYLCASTRQGLMNTEAFFGQGTRLTVV.

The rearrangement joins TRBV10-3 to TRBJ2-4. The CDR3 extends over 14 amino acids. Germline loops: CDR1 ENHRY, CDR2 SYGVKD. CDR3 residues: CATQEGEAKNIQYF.

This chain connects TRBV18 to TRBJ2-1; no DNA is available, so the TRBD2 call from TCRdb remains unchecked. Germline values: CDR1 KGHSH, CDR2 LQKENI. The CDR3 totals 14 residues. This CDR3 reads CASSSSPNSDEQFF.

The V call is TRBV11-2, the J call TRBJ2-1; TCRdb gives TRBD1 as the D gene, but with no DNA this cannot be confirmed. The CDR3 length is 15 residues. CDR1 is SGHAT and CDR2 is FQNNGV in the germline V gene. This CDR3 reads CASSFGRGAYNEQFF.

The CDR3 reads CASRPTGTSVYNEQFF. This chain uses TRBV11-2 with TRBJ2-1; TCRdb picks TRBD2, but there is no DNA to check that call. Germline assignment: CDR1 SGHAT and CDR2 FQNNGV. The length of the CDR3 is 16 residues.

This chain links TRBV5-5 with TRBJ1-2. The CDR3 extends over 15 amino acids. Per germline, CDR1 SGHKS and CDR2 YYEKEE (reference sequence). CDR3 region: CASSLEYDIPYGYTF.

CDR3 in amino acids: CASSTRLAGPHEQYF. The chain employs TRBV6-2 or TRBV6-3 and TRBJ2-7; TCRdb calls TRBD2, which cannot be checked without DNA. The CDR3 runs 15 residues. Germline V CDR1 and CDR2: MNHEY, SVGEGT.

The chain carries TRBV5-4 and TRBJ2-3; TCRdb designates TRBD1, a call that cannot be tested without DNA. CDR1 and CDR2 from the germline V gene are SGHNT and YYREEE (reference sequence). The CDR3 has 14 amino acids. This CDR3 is CASSPPGSTDTQYF.

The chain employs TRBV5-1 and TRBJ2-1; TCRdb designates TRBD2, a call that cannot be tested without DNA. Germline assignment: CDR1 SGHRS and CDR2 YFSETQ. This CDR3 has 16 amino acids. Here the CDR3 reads CASRKPGTSGLNEQFF.

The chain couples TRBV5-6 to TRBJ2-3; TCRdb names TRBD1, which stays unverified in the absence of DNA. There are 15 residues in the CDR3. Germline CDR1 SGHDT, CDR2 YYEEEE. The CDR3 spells CASSFRGASGDTQYF.

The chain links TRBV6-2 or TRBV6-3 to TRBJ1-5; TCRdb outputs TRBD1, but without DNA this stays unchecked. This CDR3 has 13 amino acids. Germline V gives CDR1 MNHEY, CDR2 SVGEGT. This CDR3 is CASSSPLVEPQHF.

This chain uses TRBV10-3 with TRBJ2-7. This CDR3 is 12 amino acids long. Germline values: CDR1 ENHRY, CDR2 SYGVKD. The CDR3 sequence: CAISESTTEQYF.

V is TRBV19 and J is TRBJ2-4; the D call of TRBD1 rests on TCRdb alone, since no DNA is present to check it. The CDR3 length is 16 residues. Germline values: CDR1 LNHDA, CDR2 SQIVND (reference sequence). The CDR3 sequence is CASSTGGTLKKNIQYF.

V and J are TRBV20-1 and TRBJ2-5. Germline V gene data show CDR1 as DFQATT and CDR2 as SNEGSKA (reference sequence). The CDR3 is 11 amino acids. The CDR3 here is CSVNTQETQYF.

This CDR3 is CASSTSAGNNSPLHF. The rearrangement joins TRBV4-1 to TRBJ1-6; lacking DNA, the TRBD1 call made by TCRdb goes unchecked. In germline, CDR1 is MGHRA, CDR2 YSYEKL. This CDR3 comprises 15 residues.

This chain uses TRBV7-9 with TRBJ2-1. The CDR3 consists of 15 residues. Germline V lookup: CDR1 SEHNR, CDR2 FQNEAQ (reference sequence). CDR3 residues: CASSLVGGQDNEQFF. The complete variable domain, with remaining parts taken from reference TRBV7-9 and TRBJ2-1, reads DTGVSQNPRHKITKRGQNVTFRCDPISEHNRLYWYRQTLGQGPEFLTYFQNEAQLEKSRLLSDRFSAERPKGSFSTLEIQRTEQGDSAMYLCASSLVGGQDNEQFFGPGTRLTVL.

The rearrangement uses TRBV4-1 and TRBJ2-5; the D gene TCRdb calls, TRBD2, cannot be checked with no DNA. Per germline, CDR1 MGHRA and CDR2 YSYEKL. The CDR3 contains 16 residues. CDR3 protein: CASSQGGLAGGETQYF.